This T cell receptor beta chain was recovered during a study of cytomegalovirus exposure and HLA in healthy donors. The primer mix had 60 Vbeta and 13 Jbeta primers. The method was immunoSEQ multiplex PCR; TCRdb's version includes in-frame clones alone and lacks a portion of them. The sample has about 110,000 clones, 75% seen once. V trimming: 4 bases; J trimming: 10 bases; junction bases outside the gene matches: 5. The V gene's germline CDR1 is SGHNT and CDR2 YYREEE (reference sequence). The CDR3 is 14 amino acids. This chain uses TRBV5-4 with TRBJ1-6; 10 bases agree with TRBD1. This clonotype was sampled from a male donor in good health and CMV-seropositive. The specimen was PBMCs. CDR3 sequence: CASSPRDRGSPLHF. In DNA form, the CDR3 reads TGTGCCAGCAGCCCCAGGGACAGGGGATCACCCCTCCACTTT. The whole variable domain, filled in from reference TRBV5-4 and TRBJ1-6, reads ETGVTQSPTHLIKTRGQQVTLRCSSQSGHNTVSWYQQALGQGPQFIFQYYREEENGRGNFPPRFSGLQFPNYSSELNVNALELDDSALYLCASSPRDRGSPLHFGNGTRLTVT.